This TCR beta chain was obtained from a study of monozygotic twins with inflammatory bowel disease. General study results and limits: People with IBD had fewer clonotypes in common with others than healthy twins did, especially with disease activity.

cDNA was made in eight separate reactions per sample. TCRdb reprocessed the 5' RACE reads, with one entry per CDR3 protein and no DNA. Its table lists some 160,000 distinct CDR3 sequences. About this clonotype itself: Its specificity is unknown.

The CDR3 sequence is 15 residues long. CDR1 is SGHRS, CDR2 YFSETQ, per germline. The receptor was isolated from a human donor with ulcerative colitis or Crohn's disease, or a healthy co-twin of an affected twin (not recorded which). The sample was blood. The chain employs TRBV5-1 and TRBJ2-1; lacking DNA, the TRBD1 call made by TCRdb goes unchecked. The chain's CDR3 is CASSLVGQGPNEQFF.